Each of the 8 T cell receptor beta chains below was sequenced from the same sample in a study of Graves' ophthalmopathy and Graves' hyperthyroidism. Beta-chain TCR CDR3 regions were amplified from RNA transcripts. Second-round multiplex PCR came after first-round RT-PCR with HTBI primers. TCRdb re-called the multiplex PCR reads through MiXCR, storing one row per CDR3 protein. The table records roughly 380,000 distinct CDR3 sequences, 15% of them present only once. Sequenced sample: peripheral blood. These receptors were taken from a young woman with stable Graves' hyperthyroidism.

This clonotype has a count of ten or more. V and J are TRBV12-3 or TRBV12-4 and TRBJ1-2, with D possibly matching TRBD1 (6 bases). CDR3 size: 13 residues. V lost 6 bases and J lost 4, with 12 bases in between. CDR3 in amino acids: CASSPGQIYGYTF. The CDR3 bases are TGTGCCAGCAGCCCCGGACAGATCTATGGCTACACCTTC.

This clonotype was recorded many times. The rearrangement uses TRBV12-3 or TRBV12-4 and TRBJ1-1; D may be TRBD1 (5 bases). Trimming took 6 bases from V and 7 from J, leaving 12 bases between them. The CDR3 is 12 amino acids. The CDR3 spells CASSRDTLEAFF. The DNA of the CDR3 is TGTGCCAGCAGCAGGGATACCCTTGAAGCTTTCTTT.

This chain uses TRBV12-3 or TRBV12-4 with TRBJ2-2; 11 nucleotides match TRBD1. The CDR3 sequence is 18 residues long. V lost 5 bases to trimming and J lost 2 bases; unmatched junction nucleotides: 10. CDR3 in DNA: TGTGCCAGCAGTCCACGGACAGGGGGCGTAGAAAACACCGGGGAGCTGTTTTTT. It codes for CASSPRTGGVENTGELFF.

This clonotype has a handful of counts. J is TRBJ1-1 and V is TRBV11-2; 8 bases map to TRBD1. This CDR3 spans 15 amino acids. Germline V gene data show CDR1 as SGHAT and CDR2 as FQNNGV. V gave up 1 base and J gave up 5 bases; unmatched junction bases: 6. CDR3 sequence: CASSLGGTGGTEAFF. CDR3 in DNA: TGTGCCAGCAGCTTAGGCGGAACAGGGGGAACTGAAGCTTTCTTT.

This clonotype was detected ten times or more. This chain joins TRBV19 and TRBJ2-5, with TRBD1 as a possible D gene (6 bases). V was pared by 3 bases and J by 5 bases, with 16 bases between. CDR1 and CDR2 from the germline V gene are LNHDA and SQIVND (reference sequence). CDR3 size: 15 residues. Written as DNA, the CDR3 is TGTGCCAGTAGTATCGGGGACAACTCGGCGGAGACCCAGTACTTC. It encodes CASSIGDNSAETQYF.

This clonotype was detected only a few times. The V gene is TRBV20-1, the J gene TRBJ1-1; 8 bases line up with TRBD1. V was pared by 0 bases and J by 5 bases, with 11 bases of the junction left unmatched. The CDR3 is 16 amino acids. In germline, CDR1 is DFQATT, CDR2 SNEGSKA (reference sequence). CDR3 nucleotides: TGCAGTGCTAGAGATTCCCGACAGGGGCGGGAGACTGAAGCTTTCTTT. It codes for CSARDSRQGRETEAFF.

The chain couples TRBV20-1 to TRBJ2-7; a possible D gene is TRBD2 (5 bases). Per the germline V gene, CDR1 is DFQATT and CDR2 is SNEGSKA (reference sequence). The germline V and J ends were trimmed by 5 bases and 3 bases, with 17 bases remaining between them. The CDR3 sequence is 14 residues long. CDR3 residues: CSASPASAGYEQYF. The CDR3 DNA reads TGCAGTGCTTCGCCTGCGTCTGCGGGCTACGAGCAGTACTTC.

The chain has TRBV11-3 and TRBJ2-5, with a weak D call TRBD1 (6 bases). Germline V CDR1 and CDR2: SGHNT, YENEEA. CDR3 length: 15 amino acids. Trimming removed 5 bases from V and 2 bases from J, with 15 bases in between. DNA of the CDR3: TGTGCCAGCAGCCCCTGGGGGCCGGGACAAGAGACCCAGTACTTC. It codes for CASSPWGPGQETQYF. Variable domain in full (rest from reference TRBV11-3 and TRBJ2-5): EAGVVQSPRYKIIEKKQPVAFWCNPISGHNTLYWYLQNLGQGPELLIRYENEEAVDDSQLPKDRFSAERLKGVDSTLKIQPAELGDSAVYLCASSPWGPGQETQYFGPGTRLLVL.